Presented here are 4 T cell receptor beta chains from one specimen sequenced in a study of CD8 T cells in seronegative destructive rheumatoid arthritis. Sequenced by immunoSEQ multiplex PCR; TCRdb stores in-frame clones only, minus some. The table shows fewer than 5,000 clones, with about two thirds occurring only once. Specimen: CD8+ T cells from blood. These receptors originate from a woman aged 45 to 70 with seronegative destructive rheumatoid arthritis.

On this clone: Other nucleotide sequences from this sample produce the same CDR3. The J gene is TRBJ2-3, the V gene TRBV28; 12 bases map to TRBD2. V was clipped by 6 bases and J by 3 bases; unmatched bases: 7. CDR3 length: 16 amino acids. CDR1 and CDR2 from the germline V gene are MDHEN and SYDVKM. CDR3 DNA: TGTGCCAGCAGCCGACTAGCGGGAGATCCTACAGATACGCAGTATTTT. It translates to CASSRLAGDPTDTQYF.

In DNA, the CDR3 is TGTGCCAGCAGGGCCGTGGAGGGTTGGTCCTATGGCTACACCTTC. Translation gives CASRAVEGWSYGYTF. The J gene is TRBJ1-2, the V gene TRBV2; D call uncertain. The CDR3 spans 15 residues. The V end lost 6 bases, the J end lost 4 bases, and 18 bases lay between the germline ends. Germline loops: CDR1 SNHLY, CDR2 FYNNEI.

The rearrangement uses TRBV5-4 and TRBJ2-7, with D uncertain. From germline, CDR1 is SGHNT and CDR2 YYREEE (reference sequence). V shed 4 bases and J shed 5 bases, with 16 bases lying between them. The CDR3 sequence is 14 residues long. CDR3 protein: CASSPKSRSHEQYF. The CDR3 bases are TGTGCCAGCAGCCCGAAATCCAGGTCTCACGAGCAGTACTTC.

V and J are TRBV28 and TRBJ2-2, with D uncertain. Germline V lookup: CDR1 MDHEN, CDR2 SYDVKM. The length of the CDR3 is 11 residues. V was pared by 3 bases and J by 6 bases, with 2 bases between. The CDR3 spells CASSFAGELFF. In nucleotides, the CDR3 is TGTGCCAGCAGTTTCGCCGGGGAGCTGTTTTTT.